The following is a TCR beta chain sequence with its context. Its specificity is not known. This may be a read error, as it is one base from a much larger clone. This record comes from a study of CD8+CD57+ T cells in acquired aplastic anemia. Patients who underwent sequencing had shown CD8+CD57+ cell expansion by flow cytometry. Every patient presented with severe acquired aplastic anemia. Broader study findings: Common to patients and controls were roughly 30 CD8+ CDR3 sequences.

Genomic DNA, serving as template, underwent TCR beta VDJ and CDR3 profiling. TCRdb reprocessed the reads via MiXCR and lists one record per CDR3 protein. This table holds some 160,000 distinct CDR3 sequences, about 50% found once. Germline V gene lookup returns CDR1 MNHEY and CDR2 SVGAGI. The germline V and J ends were trimmed by 0 bases and 9 bases, with 12 bases remaining between them. The CDR3 covers 14 residues. This TCR derives from a human donor with aplastic anemia. The chain is built from TRBV6-5 and TRBJ2-1; possible D gene TRBD1, 5 bases. The sequenced material came from sorted CD4+, CD8+, or CD8+CD57+ T cells (not recorded which) from PBMCs. Here the CDR3 reads CASSYSAADSEQFF. CDR3 in DNA: TGTGCCAGCAGTTACTCTGCGGCTGACAGTGAGCAGTTCTTC.